This T cell receptor beta chain was obtained from a study of T cell responses to AZD1222 COVID-19 vaccine. The assay was immunoSEQ multiplex PCR, and TCRdb's table has in-frame clones only and misses some. Here the sample spans just over 65,000 clones, roughly 90% being singletons. The CDR3 has 15 residues. Germline V CDR1 and CDR2: SGHNT, YYREEE (reference sequence). V lost 4 bases and J 6 bases, leaving 20 bases between the germline ends. This specimen was peripheral blood, taken on day 0 of AZD1222 vaccination. The source of this sequence is an adult in good health. V is TRBV5-4 and J is TRBJ2-7; no definite D call. The CDR3 DNA follows: TGTGCCAGCAGCCTTCAAATGGGCCTCTCCCTCGAGCAGTACTTC. Its translation is CASSLQMGLSLEQYF.